This T cell receptor (beta chain) appears in the sequencing data of a study of T cell responses to AZD1222 COVID-19 vaccine. Comments on this clone: Its cognate antigen is unknown.

The CDR3 covers 15 residues. Trimming stripped 3 bases from V and 4 bases from J, with 10 bases between. The germline CDR1 and CDR2 sequences are LNHDA and SQIVND (reference sequence). Only in-frame clones appear in the TCRdb table, and some are missing; sequencing was by immunoSEQ multiplex PCR. The repertoire holds under 150,000 clones, with about 88% as singletons. Points from the study as a whole: Researchers took repertoire samples only after the peak T cell response had come. Among AZD1222 vaccinees, only six were seropositive at baseline.

The receptor was derived from an adult in good health. Sequences were derived from peripheral blood, sampled on day 0 of AZD1222 vaccination. V gene TRBV19 combines with J gene TRBJ1-6, with D tentatively TRBD1 (5 bases). This CDR3 reads CASSIREGYNSPLHF. In DNA, the CDR3 is TGTGCCAGTAGTATCAGGGAGGGATATAATTCACCCCTCCACTTT.